What follows describes a single T cell receptor beta chain. No cognate antigen has been identified for it. The cohort consisted of hundreds of healthy bone marrow donors. Cohort members were all nominally healthy when sampled, although unrecorded immune exposures were likely present. The donor tested CMV seronegative and was one of the 352 seronegative cohort members. A peripheral blood sample was collected from each donor, and TCR beta sequencing was performed on peripheral blood mononuclear cells. The Qiagen DNeasy Blood Extraction Kit was used to extract genomic DNA from the blood cell samples. This sample is drawn from a study of cytomegalovirus exposure and HLA in healthy donors (dated by TCRdb to between 2016 and 2019). For context, the study as a whole: In an earlier analysis of approximately 640 of the donors, approximately 300 Gb of sequence data and just under 120 million unique TCR beta sequences from about 180 million T cells were reported. Roughly 320 gigabases of sequencing data and around 80 million unique TCR sequences made up an early release that covered approximately 650 HLA-typed donors. The genetic ancestry cluster associated with self-reported Caucasian donors included around four fifths of the 398 genotyped donors. The study was designed to test whether signatures of past pathogen exposure could be identified by cataloging public T cell receptors. The study profiled the T cell repertoires of about 640 subjects by immunosequencing and related them to cytomegalovirus serostatus. A separate validation cohort of some 130 different subjects was used in addition to the 666-subject first cohort. The study combined high-throughput TCR immunosequencing, statistical association of individual TCRs with disease status, and machine learning to predict cytomegalovirus infection status. A later analysis re-analyzed previously published TCR beta repertoires from several hundred donors and added high-resolution HLA genotyping to study TCR occurrence patterns. In the later analysis, no new phenotypic data were used to find candidate immune exposures; instead, reliance was placed on TCR beta sequences and their occurrence across donors. In an earlier analysis of 500 to 650 of the donors, high-throughput TCR beta sequencing was used to judge whether each TCR beta V gene segment behaved as functional or pseudogenic. Donor age, sex, ethnicity and CMV serostatus were compiled together with the repertoire data. Genome-wide SNP genotypes for about 65% of the 666 donors were used in a later genetic analysis, which treated that subset as a discovery cohort. All discovery cohort repertoires had been generated using a single sequencing platform. HLA typing covered class I and class II loci at four-digit resolution. Typing coverage differed by locus: A, B, C, DRB1 and DQB1 were typed in roughly 620-630 donors, DQA1 in about 550, DPA1 in approximately 600, and DPB1 in just under 490. Because of strong linkage in the cohort, 5 or 6 DR-DQ haplotypes were treated as single units for association and clustering. On average, 235,054 unique TCR beta nucleotide sequences were sequenced per donor among some 430 genotyped donors of the cohort, with approximately 18% of those sequences being non-productive. On the study overall, not on this receptor specifically: In both the original and validation cohorts, the classifier was reported to diagnose cytomegalovirus status with high specificity and sensitivity. Across donors, most TCR sequences were observed very rarely, whereas some public TCRs were present in many individuals. A later analysis found that most CMV-associated TCR beta chains appeared HLA-restricted, with HLA associations seemingly driven largely by CMV exposure. A later analysis associated 15,000 to 20,000 TCR beta sequences with specific HLA alleles at a false discovery rate of 0.05. In a later analysis, the rate of TCR association differed among HLA loci, with DRB1 alleles having the most associated TCRs and HLA-C alleles having the fewest. According to a later genetic analysis, donors in an Asian-associated ancestry cluster had fewer N-insertions in productive TCRs than the approximately 670-donor mean. A cluster of highly shared sequence variants was judged likely to represent a technical artifact of the sequencing pipeline. This cohort had only TCR beta chains sequenced, and the lack of alpha or paired-chain data limited which features could be detected. Some IMGT-functional V segments, including TRBV6-2 and TRBV6-3, could not be distinguished by the 87-base-pair reads and were therefore excluded. A few of the identified cytomegalovirus-associated TCR beta chains were confirmed in vitro to be specific for cytomegalovirus antigens. A further reported finding was that TCR beta sequences accurately predicted the HLA-A and HLA-B alleles for most subjects in the first cohort. Assigning TCR associations to individual alleles was difficult when HLA alleles, especially DR and DQ, strongly co-occurred. In an earlier analysis of 587 of the donors, most TCR beta V segments were observed in productive rearrangements about 87% or about 30% of the time, broadly matching IMGT annotations. Presence/absence analyses assumed roughly uniform sequencing depth across donors, an assumption that may not hold. A later analysis found that HLA-associated TCR beta chains were more clonally expanded and had lower generation probabilities than equally common non-associated chains. The authors suggested that the approach could potentially be extended to other disease states and immunological phenotypes. In a later analysis, several top co-occurrence clusters were reported to appear linked to parvovirus B19, influenza, CMV and Epstein-Barr virus. V-gene and J-gene trimming of TCR beta chains was associated with a missense DCLRE1C variant in a later genetic analysis, and the association was replicated in an independent cohort. A total of fewer than 200 TCR beta chains were listed by the study as associated with cytomegalovirus. The only immune exposure information available for the cohort was CMV serostatus. Correlated functional status among segregating V segments might reflect linkage disequilibrium, but an unknown experimental factor could not be ruled out. Because some donors lacked HLA typing at each locus, the association tests relied only on the typed subset. Roughly 17 rarely observed V segments, including chromosome 9 orphons, were excluded from the earlier analysis of 550 to 700 of the donors because counts were too low.

After removal of 6 bases from V and 2 bases from J, the junction retains 6 bases not matched to a gene. Its CDR3 holds 15 amino acids, cysteine through phenylalanine. The sequence is cut down to CDR3 DNA, 45 bases in frame from base 1. Per the germline V gene, MNHEY is the CDR1 and SVGAGI is the CDR2. Library preparation was by the immunoSEQ multiplex PCR assay. A mixture of 60 forward primers for TCR Vbeta segments and 13 reverse primers for TCR Jbeta segments was used in the multiplex PCR. A multiplex PCR assay on genomic DNA amplified the CDR3 region of rearranged TCR beta genes. On the Illumina HiSeq System, the amplified TCR beta libraries were sequenced as 87-base-pair reads. From the authors' description of their analysis: A later analysis tallied 70 million to 100 million unique TCR beta chains across the 700 or so repertoires, and about 10 million of those chains were shared by two or more donors. To remove PCR and sequencing errors, raw reads were error-corrected and collapsed into unique sequences using a nearest-neighbor algorithm that merged closely related sequences. CDR3 sequences were aligned to IMGT reference sequences to assign V, D and J gene segments. For a sequence to be retained, at least a six-nucleotide match to both a V gene segment and a J gene segment was required. A rearrangement was called productive if the CDR3 had no stop codons and remained in frame with V and J, and every other rearrangement was called non-productive. Following IMGT convention, CDR3 was defined as the stretch from the second conserved V-encoded cysteine to the conserved J-encoded phenylalanine. Sequences without an unambiguous match to a single V gene segment were excluded from the earlier analysis of a few hundred of the donors. In an earlier analysis of approximately 560 of the donors, a V segment was called functional when productive rearrangements were above 56.7%, and segregating when the standard deviation between donors exceeded 5%. To diagnose cytomegalovirus status from the catalog of TCR beta chain sequences, a statistical classification framework was built. A later analysis assigned V and J genes by comparing TCR nucleotide sequences with IMGT/GENE-DB human TR gene sequences. The TCRdist pipeline was used in a later analysis to assign CDR3 sequences and most-parsimonious VDJ recombination scenarios. In a later analysis, every TCR beta chain was defined by the combination of its CDR3 amino acid sequence and its V-gene family, and reads without a unique V-gene family were dropped. To address suspected cross-contamination and a sequencing artifact, a later analysis removed around 600 highly shared, low-generation-probability nucleotide sequences. A later analysis calculated a clonal expansion index for each public chain from normalized within-repertoire ranks of inferred template counts. In a later analysis, generation probabilities were computed with a VDJ recombination model fitted to out-of-frame rearrangements, and the resulting probabilities were checked against IGoR. In a later analysis, hypergeometric tests were used to score TCR-TCR, TCR-HLA and TCR-CMV co-occurrence, with a repertoire-size bias correction applied to TCR pairs. A later analysis estimated false discovery rates by permuting HLA or CMV assignments 20 times. In a later analysis, co-occurring TCRs were grouped with DBSCAN, and TCRdist sequence similarity was added when clustering was performed within HLA-allele-positive subsets. Repertoires with fewer than 30,000 or more than 120,000 public chains were left out of co-occurrence clustering, as were about 5 repertoires with anomalous nucleotide sharing. TCRdb stores this immuneACCESS table with in-frame sequences only. Part of the clones is absent; in the studies checked, under half of the shortfall reflects unresolved V genes, and no reason is known for the rest. V and J calls and clone size come straight from that table; D and trimming were deduced from the DNA. The sample's clone listing holds under 200,000 clones. Around 6% of the sample is in the top ten clones.

Sequenced: PBMCs. Here the chain combines TRBV6-5 and TRBJ1-1, with 10 bases aligning to TRBD1. This receptor was identified in a man aged 25 to 40 in good health and CMV-seronegative. The nucleotides are TGTGCCAGCAGCAACGACAGGGGGCGAAACACTGAAGCTTTCTTT. Its product reads: CASSNDRGRNTEAFF.